The 21 T cell receptor beta chains in this list originate from one sample, sequenced in a study of cytomegalovirus exposure and HLA in healthy donors. This table comes from immunoSEQ multiplex PCR, and its TCRdb copy is limited to in-frame clones, with some not included. The sample carries over 100,000 clones, over 85% recorded once. The sample taken for sequencing was PBMCs. The receptors originated from a young woman in good health and CMV-seronegative.

On this clone: One end of the junction fails to match germline, which may point to a read error. V gene TRBV27 combines with J gene TRBJ2-7; 8 nucleotides align to TRBD1. Germline V gives CDR1 MNHEY, CDR2 SMNVEV (reference sequence). The CDR3 spans 13 residues. The CDR3 protein is CASSPGGQGRSNF. The DNA for the CDR3 is TGTGCCAGCAGTCCAGGCGGACAGGGCAGGTCCAACTTC.

The chain uses TRBV19 and TRBJ2-1; 10 bases are shared with TRBD2. The germline gives CDR1 LNHDA, CDR2 SQIVND (reference sequence). The CDR3 has 15 residues. V gave up 7 bases and J gave up 6 bases; unmatched junction bases: 9. CDR3 nucleotide sequence: TGTGCCAGTAAAAGGCTAGCGGGAGACCTCAATGAGCAGTTCTTC. Its translation: CASKRLAGDLNEQFF.

The chain uses TRBV6-5 and TRBJ2-1; 9 nucleotides align to TRBD2. The germline CDR1 and CDR2 sequences are MNHEY and SVGAGI. The V and J ends lost 6 bases and 0 bases, in that order; junction bases with no gene match: 3. CDR3 size: 15 residues. The CDR3 loop is CASSYSGGSYNEQFF. The CDR3 DNA sequence: TGTGCCAGCAGCTATAGCGGGGGCTCCTACAATGAGCAGTTCTTC.

The V and J genes are TRBV19 and TRBJ1-1; unclear D gene. Trimming stripped 3 bases from V and 0 bases from J, with 5 bases between. The CDR3 spans 13 residues. Germline CDR1 LNHDA, CDR2 SQIVND (reference sequence). CDR3 region: CASSISVNTEAFF. CDR3 DNA: TGTGCCAGTAGTATTAGCGTGAACACTGAAGCTTTCTTT.

The CDR3 sequence is CASSDLGRADTQYF. The DNA of the CDR3 is TGTGCCAGCAGCGACCTAGGGCGGGCAGATACGCAGTATTTT. This rearrangement joins TRBV5-6 to TRBJ2-3, with a tentative D call TRBD2 (5 bases). The CDR3 loop spans 14 amino acids. Looked up from germline, CDR1 is SGHDT and CDR2 is YYEEEE. Trimming took off 4 bases at V and 4 bases at J, with 13 bases between the two ends.

This clone was counted a few times. This chain links TRBV19 with TRBJ2-1; 9 nucleotides agree with TRBD1. V lost 5 bases, J lost 7 bases, and 3 bases stayed unmatched. Germline assignment: CDR1 LNHDA and CDR2 SQIVND (reference sequence). CDR3 length: 13 amino acids. The CDR3 loop reads CASSDRGGNEQFF. For the CDR3, the DNA is TGTGCCAGTAGTGACAGGGGGGGGAATGAGCAGTTCTTC.

This chain links TRBV29-1 with TRBJ1-1, with 7 bases identical to TRBD1. Looked up from germline, CDR1 is SQVTM and CDR2 is ANQGSEA. CDR3 length: 15 amino acids. V shed 4 bases, J shed 4 bases, and the junction held 12 bases outside the gene matches. In nucleotides, the CDR3 is TGCAGCGTTGTTTCGGCAGGGGGATACGGCACTGAAGCTTTCTTT. Amino acids: CSVVSAGGYGTEAFF.

The rearrangement links TRBV20-1 to TRBJ2-5, with no clear D. The J call is doubtful: the DNA matches TRBJ2-7 better. Per the germline V gene, CDR1 is DFQATT and CDR2 is SNEGSKA (reference sequence). The CDR3 has 11 residues. DNA for the CDR3: TGCAGTGCTGCGCGGTCCTACGAGCAGTACTTC. This encodes CSAARSYEQYF.

This clone was recorded once. The rearrangement uses TRBV9 and TRBJ1-1; D unresolved. The germline CDR1 and CDR2 sequences are SGDLS and YYNGEE. Trimming pared 4 bases from V and 1 base from J, leaving 5 bases between. CDR3 length equals 12 residues. The CDR3 protein is CASSRENTEAFF. CDR3 coding DNA: TGTGCCAGCAGCCGGGAGAACACTGAAGCTTTCTTT.

The chain carries TRBV7-3 and TRBJ1-6, with 7 bases that match TRBD1. V lost 5 bases, J lost 5 bases, and 9 bases stayed unmatched. CDR3 length: 16 residues. Germline assignment: CDR1 SGHTA and CDR2 FQGTGA. The CDR3 DNA is TGTGCCAGCAGCCAGTATCAGACAGGGAATAATTCACCCCTCCACTTT. It is translated as CASSQYQTGNNSPLHF.

The chain employs TRBV9 and TRBJ2-7, with D tentatively TRBD2 (5 bases). Germline-derived CDR1 and CDR2 are SGDLS and YYNGEE. The CDR3 is 13 amino acids. V shed 7 bases and J shed 5 bases, with 16 bases lying between them. CDR3 amino acids: CASSVGWENEQYF. DNA of the CDR3: TGTGCCAGCTCTGTAGGTTGGGAGAACGAGCAGTACTTC. Using reference TRBV9 and TRBJ2-7 for the parts outside the CDR3, the full variable domain is DSGVTQTPKHLITATGQRVTLRCSPRSGDLSVYWYQQSLDQGLQFLIQYYNGEERAKGNILERFSAQQFPDLHSELNLSSLELGDSALYFCASSVGWENEQYFGPGTRLTVT.

The chain couples TRBV5-1 to TRBJ1-1, with a tentative D call TRBD1 (5 bases). The germline gives CDR1 SGHRS, CDR2 YFSETQ. This CDR3 comprises 12 residues. Deletions cut 9 bases from V and 1 base from J, with 10 bases between. CDR3 residues: CAINQGNTEAFF. The CDR3 coding sequence is TGCGCCATAAATCAGGGGAACACTGAAGCTTTCTTT. The variable domain in full, completed from reference TRBV5-1 and TRBJ1-1, reads KAGVTQTPRYLIKTRGQQVTLSCSPISGHRSVSWYQQTPGQGLQFLFEYFSETQRNKGNFPGRFSGRQFSNSRSEMNVSTLELGDSALYLCAINQGNTEAFFGQGTRLTVV.

This chain joins TRBV27 and TRBJ1-1; 7 bases fit TRBD1. V shed 5 bases and J 3 bases; nucleotides not matched to a gene: 6. Per germline, CDR1 MNHEY and CDR2 SMNVEV (reference sequence). The CDR3 covers 14 residues. CDR3 nucleotides: TGTGCCAGCAGTGAACCGGGACAGCACACTGAAGCTTTCTTT. This codes for CASSEPGQHTEAFF.

This clone turned up a few times. The chain is built from TRBV27 and TRBJ1-6; 10 bases fit TRBD1. The germline CDR1 and CDR2 sequences are MNHEY and SMNVEV (reference sequence). The CDR3 totals 13 residues. Germline trimming cut 10 bases from V and 6 bases from J; bases unmatched to any gene: 3. The CDR3: CATRDRGNSPLHF. In DNA form, the CDR3 reads TGTGCCACCCGGGACAGGGGTAATTCACCCCTCCACTTT.

The CDR3 spells CASSITGGSSPLHF. The CDR3 region has the DNA TGTGCCAGTAGTATTACAGGGGGTAGTTCACCCCTCCACTTT. The chain joins TRBV19 to TRBJ1-6, with 8 bases matching TRBD1. CDR1 and CDR2 from the germline V gene are LNHDA and SQIVND (reference sequence). V shed 3 bases, J shed 9 bases, and the junction held 4 bases outside the gene matches. This CDR3 contains 14 residues.

This rearrangement joins TRBV2 to TRBJ1-4; 9 positions agree with TRBD1. V was clipped by 4 bases and J by 0 bases; unmatched bases: 9. The CDR3 runs 18 residues. Germline V lookup: CDR1 SNHLY, CDR2 FYNNEI. The CDR3 DNA reads TGTGCCAGCAGTGGTTCCGGGACAGGGAGGTCAACTAATGAAAAACTGTTTTTT. Protein product: CASSGSGTGRSTNEKLFF.

Here the CDR3 DNA reads TGCGCCAGCAGCCAACAAGCGGGGGTGGGGTACGAGCAGTACTTC. It yields the protein CASSQQAGVGYEQYF. This rearrangement joins TRBV4-1 to TRBJ2-7; 8 positions agree with TRBD2. CDR1 and CDR2 from the germline V gene are MGHRA and YSYEKL. V gave up 2 bases and J gave up 4 bases; unmatched junction bases: 7. The CDR3 has 15 residues.

V gene TRBV5-1 combines with J gene TRBJ2-3; 8 bases map to TRBD1. Trimming removed 3 bases from V and 5 bases from J; junction bases left unmatched: 11. The V gene's germline CDR1 is SGHRS and CDR2 YFSETQ. There are 16 residues in the CDR3. CDR3 in DNA: TGCGCCAGCAGCTGGTACGGCGGACAGGGTAAAGATACGCAGTATTTT. Translation: CASSWYGGQGKDTQYF. The full variable domain, with the rest looked up from reference TRBV5-1 and TRBJ2-3, is KAGVTQTPRYLIKTRGQQVTLSCSPISGHRSVSWYQQTPGQGLQFLFEYFSETQRNKGNFPGRFSGRQFSNSRSEMNVSTLELGDSALYLCASSWYGGQGKDTQYFGPGTRLTVL.

J is TRBJ1-2 and V is TRBV7-9; 8 nucleotides match TRBD1. The V and J ends lost 6 bases and 3 bases, in that order; junction bases with no gene match: 6. Germline V gene sequence: CDR1 SEHNR, CDR2 FQNEAQ (reference sequence). The CDR3 length is 14 residues. The CDR3 loop reads CASRPGQEYYGYTF. CDR3 in DNA: TGTGCCAGCAGACCGGGACAGGAATACTATGGCTACACCTTC.

The rearrangement links TRBV6-6 to TRBJ2-7, with D uncertain. CDR1 and CDR2 from the germline V gene are MNHNY and SVGAGI (reference sequence). The CDR3 consists of 12 residues. V lost 8 bases and J lost 6, with 14 bases in between. This CDR3 reads CASSNSLGEQYF. The DNA for the CDR3 is TGTGCCAGCTCAAACAGTCTGGGCGAGCAGTACTTC.

The chain has TRBV6-5 and TRBJ2-7, with D possibly matching TRBD2 (7 bases). This CDR3 region has 15 residues. Germline loops: CDR1 MNHEY, CDR2 SVGAGI. With 2 bases removed from V and 2 bases from J, the gap between germline ends came to 13 bases. Here the CDR3 reads CASSYGGAFPYEQYF. In DNA, the CDR3 is TGTGCCAGCAGTTACGGGGGGGCTTTTCCCTACGAGCAGTACTTC.